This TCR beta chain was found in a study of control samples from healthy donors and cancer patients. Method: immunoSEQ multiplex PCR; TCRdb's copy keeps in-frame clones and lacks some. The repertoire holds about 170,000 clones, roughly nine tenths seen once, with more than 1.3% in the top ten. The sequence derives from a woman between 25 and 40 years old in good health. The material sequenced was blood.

The CDR3 DNA sequence: TGCAGTGCTAGGACCTATGGCTACACCTTC. Translated: CSARTYGYTF. The gene calls are TRBV20-1 and TRBJ1-2; no clear D. The CDR3 covers 10 residues. Trimming left V 3 bases short and J 4 bases short, with 3 bases between. The V gene's germline CDR1 is DFQATT and CDR2 SNEGSKA (reference sequence).